This T cell receptor (beta chain) was found in a study of post-analysis software for immune sequencing data. The study, taken as a whole, reports: About 5 TRBV segments (TRBV5-6, TRBV5-1 and TRBV20-1 among them) occurred more frequently in patients than in controls.

Note on this clonotype: Its antigen remains unidentified.

The authors incorporated unique molecular identifiers into the TCR beta cDNA libraries. TCRdb fed the PCR reads into MiXCR, producing one record per CDR3 protein. The sample has roughly 670,000 distinct CDR3 sequences; over 45% are singletons. V was cut by 6 bases and J by 5 bases, with 17 bases left in between. This CDR3 has 14 amino acids. Per germline, CDR1 DFQATT and CDR2 SNEGSKA (reference sequence). Material for sequencing was blood. The genes are TRBV20-1 and TRBJ2-1, with D perhaps TRBD1 (5 bases). This sequence originates from a girl aged 2 to 10 with multiple sclerosis. Written as DNA, the CDR3 is TGCAGTGCGTGGGGCTCGATGGTAAACAATGAGCAGTTCTTC. Its translation: CSAWGSMVNNEQFF.